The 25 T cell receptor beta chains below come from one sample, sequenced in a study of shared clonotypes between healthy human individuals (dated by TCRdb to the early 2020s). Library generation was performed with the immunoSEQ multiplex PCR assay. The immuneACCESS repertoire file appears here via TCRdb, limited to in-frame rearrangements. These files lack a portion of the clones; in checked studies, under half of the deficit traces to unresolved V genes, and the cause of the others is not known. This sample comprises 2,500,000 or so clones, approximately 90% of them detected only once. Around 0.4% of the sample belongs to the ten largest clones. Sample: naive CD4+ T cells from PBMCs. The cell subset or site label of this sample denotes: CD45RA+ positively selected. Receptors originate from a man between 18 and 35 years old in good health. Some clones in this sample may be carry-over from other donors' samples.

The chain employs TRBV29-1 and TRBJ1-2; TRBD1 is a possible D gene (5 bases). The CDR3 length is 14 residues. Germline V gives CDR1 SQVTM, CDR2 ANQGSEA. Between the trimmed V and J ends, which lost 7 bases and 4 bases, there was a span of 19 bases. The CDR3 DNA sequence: TGCAGCGGCGTCGACCGGGGGGGAGTCTATGGCTACACCTTC. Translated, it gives CSGVDRGGVYGYTF.

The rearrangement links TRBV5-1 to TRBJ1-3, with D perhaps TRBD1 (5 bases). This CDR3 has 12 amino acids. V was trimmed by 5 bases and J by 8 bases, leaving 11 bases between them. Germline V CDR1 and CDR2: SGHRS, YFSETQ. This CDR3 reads CASRGEDDTIYF. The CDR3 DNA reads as TGCGCCAGCAGAGGGGAGGACGACACCATATATTTT.

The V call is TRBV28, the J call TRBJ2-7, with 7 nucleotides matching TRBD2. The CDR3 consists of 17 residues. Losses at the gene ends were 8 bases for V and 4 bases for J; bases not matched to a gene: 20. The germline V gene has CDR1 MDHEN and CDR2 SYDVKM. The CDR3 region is CASLPRVGGEARYEQYF. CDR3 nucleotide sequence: TGTGCCAGCCTCCCGAGGGTTGGGGGGGAGGCCCGTTACGAGCAGTACTTC.

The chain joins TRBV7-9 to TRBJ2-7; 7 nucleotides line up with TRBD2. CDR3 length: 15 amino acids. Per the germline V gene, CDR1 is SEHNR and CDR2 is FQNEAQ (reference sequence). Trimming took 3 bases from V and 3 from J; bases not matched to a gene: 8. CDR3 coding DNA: TGTGCCAGCAGCTTCTGGGAGGGAGGAGGCTACGAGCAGTACTTC. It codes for CASSFWEGGGYEQYF. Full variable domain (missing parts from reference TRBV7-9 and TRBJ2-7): DTGVSQNPRHKITKRGQNVTFRCDPISEHNRLYWYRQTLGQGPEFLTYFQNEAQLEKSRLLSDRFSAERPKGSFSTLEIQRTEQGDSAMYLCASSFWEGGGYEQYFGPGTRLTVT.

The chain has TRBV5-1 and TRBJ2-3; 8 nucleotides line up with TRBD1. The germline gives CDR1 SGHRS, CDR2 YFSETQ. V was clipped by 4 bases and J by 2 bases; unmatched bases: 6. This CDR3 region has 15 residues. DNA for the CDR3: TGCGCCAGCAGCCCTAGACAGGGGTCCACAGATACGCAGTATTTT. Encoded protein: CASSPRQGSTDTQYF.

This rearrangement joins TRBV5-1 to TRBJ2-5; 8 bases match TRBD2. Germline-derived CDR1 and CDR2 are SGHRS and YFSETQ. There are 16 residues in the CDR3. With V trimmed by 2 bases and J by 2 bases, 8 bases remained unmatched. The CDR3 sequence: CASSFDGGTRQETQYF. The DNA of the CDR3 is TGCGCCAGCAGCTTCGATGGTGGGACTAGACAAGAGACCCAGTACTTC.

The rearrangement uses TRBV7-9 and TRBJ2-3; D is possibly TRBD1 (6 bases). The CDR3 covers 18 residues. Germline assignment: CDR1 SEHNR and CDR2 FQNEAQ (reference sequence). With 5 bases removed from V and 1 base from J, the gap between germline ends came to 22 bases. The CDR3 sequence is CASSPGPTGLGGTDTQYF. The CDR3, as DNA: TGTGCCAGCAGCCCGGGGCCGACAGGCCTGGGGGGCACAGATACGCAGTATTTT.

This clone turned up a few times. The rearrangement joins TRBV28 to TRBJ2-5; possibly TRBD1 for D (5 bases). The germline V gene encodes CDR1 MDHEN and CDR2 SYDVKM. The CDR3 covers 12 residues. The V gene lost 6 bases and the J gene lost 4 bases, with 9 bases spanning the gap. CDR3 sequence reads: CASRSGLETQYF. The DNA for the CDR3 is TGTGCCAGCAGGTCAGGGTTAGAGACCCAGTACTTC.

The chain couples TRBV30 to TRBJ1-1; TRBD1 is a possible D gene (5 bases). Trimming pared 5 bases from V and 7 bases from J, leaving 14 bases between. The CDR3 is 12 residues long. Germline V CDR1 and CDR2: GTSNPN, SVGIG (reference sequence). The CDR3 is CAWDRWGNEAFF. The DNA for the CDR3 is TGTGCCTGGGATAGGTGGGGGAATGAAGCTTTCTTT.

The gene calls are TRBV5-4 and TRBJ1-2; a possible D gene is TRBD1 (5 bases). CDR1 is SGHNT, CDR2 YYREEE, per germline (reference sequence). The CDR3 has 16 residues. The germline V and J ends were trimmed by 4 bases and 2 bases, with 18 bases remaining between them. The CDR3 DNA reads TGTGCCAGCAGCCCGTCCGGGACTCCCCTCAACTATGGCTACACCTTC. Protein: CASSPSGTPLNYGYTF.

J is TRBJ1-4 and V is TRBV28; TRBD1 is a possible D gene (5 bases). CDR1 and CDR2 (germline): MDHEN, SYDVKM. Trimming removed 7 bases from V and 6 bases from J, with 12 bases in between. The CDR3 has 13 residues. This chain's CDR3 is CASTGQNYEKLFF. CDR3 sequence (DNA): TGTGCCAGCACGGGGCAGAACTATGAAAAACTGTTTTTT.

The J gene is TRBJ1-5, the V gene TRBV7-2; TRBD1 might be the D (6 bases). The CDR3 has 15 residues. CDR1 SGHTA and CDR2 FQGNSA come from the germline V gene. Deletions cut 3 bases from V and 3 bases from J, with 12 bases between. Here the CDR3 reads CASSFGAGVNQPQHF. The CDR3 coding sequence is TGTGCCAGCAGCTTTGGAGCAGGGGTCAATCAGCCCCAGCATTTT.

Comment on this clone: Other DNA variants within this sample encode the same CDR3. CDR3 protein: CASSLGTGTEAFF. The CDR3 DNA sequence: TGCGCCAGCAGCTTGGGGACGGGGACTGAAGCTTTCTTT. The chain carries TRBV5-1 and TRBJ1-1; D unresolved. The CDR3 runs 13 residues. Trimming removed 0 bases at V and 5 bases at J, with 8 bases between. Germline V gene sequence: CDR1 SGHRS, CDR2 YFSETQ.

The CDR3, as DNA: TGCGCCAGCAGAACTAGCGGAACCACATCCTACAATGAGCAGTTCTTC. Amino acids: CASRTSGTTSYNEQFF. The chain couples TRBV10-1 to TRBJ2-1; 8 bases match TRBD2. With V trimmed by 6 bases and J by 1 base, 8 bases remained unmatched. Per germline, CDR1 WNHNN and CDR2 SYGVQD (reference sequence). The CDR3 runs 16 residues.

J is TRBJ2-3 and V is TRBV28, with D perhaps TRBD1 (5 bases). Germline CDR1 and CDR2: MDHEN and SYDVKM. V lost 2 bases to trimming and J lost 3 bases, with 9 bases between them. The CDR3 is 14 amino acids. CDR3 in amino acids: CASSLLGATDTQYF. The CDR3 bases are TGTGCCAGCAGTTTACTAGGGGCAACAGATACGCAGTATTTT.

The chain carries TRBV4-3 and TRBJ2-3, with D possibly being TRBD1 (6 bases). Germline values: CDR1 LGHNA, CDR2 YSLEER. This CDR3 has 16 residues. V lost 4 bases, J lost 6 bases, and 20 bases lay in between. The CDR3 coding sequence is TGCGCCAGCAGCCTATTATGGGCAGGGGCCCGGGATACGCAGTATTTT. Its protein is CASSLLWAGARDTQYF.

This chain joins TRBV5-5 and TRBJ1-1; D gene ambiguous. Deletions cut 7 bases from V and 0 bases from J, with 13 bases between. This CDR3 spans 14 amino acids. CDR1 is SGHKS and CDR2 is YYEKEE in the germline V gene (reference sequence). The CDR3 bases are TGTGCCAGCTCCTCAGGCAGCCTGAACACTGAAGCTTTCTTT. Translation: CASSSGSLNTEAFF. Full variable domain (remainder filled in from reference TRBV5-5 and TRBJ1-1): DAGVTQSPTHLIKTRGQQVTLRCSPISGHKSVSWYQQVLGQGPQFIFQYYEKEERGRGNFPDRFSARQFPNYSSELNVNALLLGDSALYLCASSSGSLNTEAFFGQGTRLTVV.

The DNA for the CDR3 is TGTGCCAGCAGGGACTCCGGGACGGGGGCCAACGTCCTGACTTTC. Encoded protein: CASRDSGTGANVLTF. The V call is TRBV28, the J call TRBJ2-6; the D call may be TRBD1 or TRBD2 (5 bases each). Trimming removed 6 bases from V and 4 bases from J, with 13 bases in between. Germline-derived CDR1 and CDR2 are MDHEN and SYDVKM. The CDR3 covers 15 residues.

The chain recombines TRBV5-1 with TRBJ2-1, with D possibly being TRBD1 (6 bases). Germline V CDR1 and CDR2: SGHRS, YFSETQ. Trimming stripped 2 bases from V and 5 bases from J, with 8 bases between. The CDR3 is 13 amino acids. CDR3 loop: CASSFQGHNEQFF. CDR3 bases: TGCGCCAGCAGCTTCCAGGGGCACAATGAGCAGTTCTTC.

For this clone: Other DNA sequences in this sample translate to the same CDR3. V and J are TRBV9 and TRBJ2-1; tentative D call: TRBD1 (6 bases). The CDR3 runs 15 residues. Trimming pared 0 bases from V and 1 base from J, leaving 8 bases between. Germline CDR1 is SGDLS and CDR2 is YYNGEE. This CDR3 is CASSVAGASYNEQFF. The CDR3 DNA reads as TGTGCCAGCAGCGTAGCAGGGGCATCCTACAATGAGCAGTTCTTC.

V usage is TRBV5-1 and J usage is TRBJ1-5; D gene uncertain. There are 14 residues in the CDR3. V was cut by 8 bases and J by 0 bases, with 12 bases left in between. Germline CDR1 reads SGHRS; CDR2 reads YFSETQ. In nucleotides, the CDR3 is TGCGCCAGTGCCCTGGACCTTAGCAATCAGCCCCAGCATTTT. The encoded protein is CASALDLSNQPQHF.

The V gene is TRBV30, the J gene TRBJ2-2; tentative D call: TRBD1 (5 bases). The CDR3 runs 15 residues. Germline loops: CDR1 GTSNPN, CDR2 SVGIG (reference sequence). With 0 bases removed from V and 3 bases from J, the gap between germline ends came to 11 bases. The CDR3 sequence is CAWSVQDPHTGELFF. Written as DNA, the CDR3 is TGTGCCTGGAGTGTACAGGACCCCCACACCGGGGAGCTGTTTTTT.

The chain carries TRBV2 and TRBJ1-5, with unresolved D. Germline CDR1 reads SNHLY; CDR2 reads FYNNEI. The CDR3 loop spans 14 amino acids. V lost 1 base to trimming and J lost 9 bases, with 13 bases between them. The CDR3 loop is CASSEEGAPLPQHF. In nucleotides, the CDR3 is TGTGCCAGCAGTGAAGAGGGAGCTCCCTTGCCCCAGCATTTT.

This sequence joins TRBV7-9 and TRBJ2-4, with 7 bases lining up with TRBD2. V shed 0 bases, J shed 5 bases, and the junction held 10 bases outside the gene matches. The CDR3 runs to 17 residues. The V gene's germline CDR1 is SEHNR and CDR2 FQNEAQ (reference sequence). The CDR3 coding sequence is TGTGCCAGCAGCTTAGCTTGGACTAGGGTCCCCGAAAACATTCAGTACTTC. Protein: CASSLAWTRVPENIQYF. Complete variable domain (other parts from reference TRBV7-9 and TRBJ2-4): DTGVSQNPRHKITKRGQNVTFRCDPISEHNRLYWYRQTLGQGPEFLTYFQNEAQLEKSRLLSDRFSAERPKGSFSTLEIQRTEQGDSAMYLCASSLAWTRVPENIQYFGAGTRLSVL.

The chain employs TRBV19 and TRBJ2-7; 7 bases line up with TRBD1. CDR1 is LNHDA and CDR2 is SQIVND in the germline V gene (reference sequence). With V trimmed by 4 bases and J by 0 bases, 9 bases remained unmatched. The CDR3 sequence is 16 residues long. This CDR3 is CASSTIGQDSSYEQYF. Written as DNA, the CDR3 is TGTGCCAGTAGTACCATAGGACAGGACAGCTCCTACGAGCAGTACTTC.